This T cell receptor beta chain was sequenced for a study of T cells in Graves' hyperthyroidism and ophthalmopathy. Looking at the study overall: Peripheral blood draws took place at initial diagnosis, ahead of any treatment.

The investigators amplified TCR beta CDR3 regions from RNA transcripts. HTBI primers drove first-round RT-PCR of the TCR CDR3. TCRdb reprocessed the multiplex PCR reads via MiXCR and lists one record per CDR3 protein. The table lists hundreds of thousands of distinct CDR3 sequences, 15% to 20% of them singletons, with 18% in the top ten. Study results and limitations: Within blood appeared most thyroid clonotypes that had expanded above 0.001.

In the case of this clonotype: Its antigen is undetermined. Being one base from a much bigger clone, this may be a read error.

V lost 2 bases, J lost 10 bases, and 17 bases lay in between. Germline-derived CDR1 and CDR2 are LGHDT and YNNKEL (reference sequence). The CDR3 length is 15 residues. The patients, who ranged from 18 to 65 in age, presented with newly diagnosed hyperthyroidism lasting under 2 months. V and J are TRBV3-1 and TRBJ1-4, with D possibly TRBD1 on 5 matching bases. The sequence derives from a woman between 18 and 30 years old with Graves' hyperthyroidism. The sequenced sample was blood. The CDR3 DNA reads TGTGCCAGCAGCCAAAGGGAGAAGGGGAGTGGAAAACTGTTTTTT. This encodes CASSQREKGSGKLFF.